Each of the 20 T cell receptor beta chains below was sequenced from the same sample in a study of CD8 T cells in ankylosing spondylitis. MiXCR, run by TCRdb on the 5' RACE reads, gives a single entry per CDR3 protein. Among 150,000 to 200,000 distinct CDR3 sequences listed, roughly 20% were seen once. Specimen: blood, either unsorted or a sorted T cell fraction (not recorded which). The receptor set was obtained from a male donor under 35 with ankylosing spondylitis or in good health (not recorded which).

This clonotype has a count of ten or more. The V and J genes are TRBV7-2 and TRBJ2-7; 8 bases are shared with TRBD1. After removal of 2 bases from V and 3 bases from J, the junction contained 6 bases not matched to a gene. The CDR3 totals 15 residues. CDR1 and CDR2 (germline): SGHTA, FQGNSA. The CDR3 DNA follows: TGTGCCAGCAGCTTACTCGGGGACAGGAACTACGAGCAGTACGTC. It specifies CASSLLGDRNYEQYV.

There are many counts of this clonotype. The chain carries TRBV11-2 and TRBJ1-6, with 7 bases aligning to TRBD1. The CDR3 contains 15 residues. V gave up 3 bases and J gave up 3 bases; unmatched junction bases: 2. The germline V gene encodes CDR1 SGHAT and CDR2 FQNNGV. The CDR3 here is CASSLGQSYNSPLHF. The CDR3 DNA sequence: TGTGCCAGCAGCTTGGGACAGAGCTATAATTCACCCCTCCACTTT. Variable domain in full (rest from reference TRBV11-2 and TRBJ1-6): EAGVAQSPRYKIIEKRQSVAFWCNPISGHATLYWYQQILGQGPKLLIQFQNNGVVDDSQLPKDRFSAERLKGVDSTLKIQPAKLEDSAVYLCASSLGQSYNSPLHFGNGTRLTVT.

This clonotype was found many times. J is TRBJ2-5 and V is TRBV4-1; the D gene could be TRBD1 or TRBD2 (5 bases each). From germline, CDR1 is MGHRA and CDR2 YSYEKL. The CDR3 consists of 13 residues. V shed 4 bases and J shed 5 bases, with 11 bases lying between them. The CDR3 reads CASSLGATETQYF. CDR3 in DNA: TGCGCCAGCAGCCTCGGGGCCACGGAGACCCAGTACTTC.

At least ten counts were recorded for this clonotype. The rearrangement joins TRBV20-1 to TRBJ2-4, with D possibly TRBD2 on 6 matching bases. The CDR3 has 14 residues. Germline CDR1 DFQATT, CDR2 SNEGSKA (reference sequence). Trimming removed 8 bases from V and 8 bases from J, with 22 bases in between. CDR3 residues: CSSRRGGMADIQYF. The CDR3 coding sequence is TGCAGTTCCCGACGGGGCGGGATGGCGGACATTCAGTACTTC.

There are many counts of this clonotype. In DNA form, the CDR3 reads TGCAGTGCCAGAAGACAGGGCTTTGGAAACACCATATATTTT. It codes for CSARRQGFGNTIYF. The chain links TRBV20-1 to TRBJ1-3; 7 bases map to TRBD1. The germline V gene has CDR1 DFQATT and CDR2 SNEGSKA (reference sequence). Unmatched junction bases numbered 8, after V lost 6 bases and J lost 3 bases. The CDR3 totals 14 residues.

This chain connects TRBV7-9 to TRBJ2-7; the D gene is possibly TRBD2 (6 bases). CDR3 length: 16 amino acids. Deletions cut 2 bases from V and 1 base from J, with 15 bases between. Germline CDR1 is SEHNR and CDR2 is FQNEAQ (reference sequence). The chain's CDR3 is CASSLSGGKGSYEQYV. The CDR3 region has the DNA TGTGCCAGCAGCTTAAGTGGCGGGAAAGGTTCCTACGAGCAGTACGTC.

The DNA for the CDR3 is TGTGCCAGCAGTTACGGTCTCTTAGCGGACCAAGAGACCCAGTACTTC. This translates into CASSYGLLADQETQYF. V and J are TRBV6-5 and TRBJ2-5; possibly TRBD2 for D (6 bases). The CDR3 is made up of 16 amino acids. In germline, CDR1 is MNHEY, CDR2 SVGAGI. Trimming took off 2 bases at V and 0 bases at J, with 13 bases between the two ends.

CDR3 in amino acids: CASIHSLNTEAFF. The CDR3 DNA is TGTGCCAGCATACACAGCCTTAACACTGAAGCTTTCTTT. This chain links TRBV7-9 with TRBJ1-1; D remains unclear. This CDR3 has 13 amino acids. CDR1 and CDR2 from the germline V gene are SEHNR and FQNEAQ (reference sequence). Trimming shortened V by 7 bases and J by 2 bases, and 11 bases separated the two germline ends.

At least ten counts were recorded for this clonotype. The chain combines TRBV12-3 or TRBV12-4 with TRBJ2-6; D not resolved. V lost 3 bases to trimming and J lost 1 base, with 4 bases between them. This CDR3 is built from 14 residues. The CDR3 is CASSFLSGANVLTF. CDR3 nucleotide sequence: TGTGCCAGCAGTTTCTTATCTGGGGCCAACGTCCTGACTTTC.

This clonotype was counted at least ten times. This rearrangement joins TRBV6-5 to TRBJ1-1, with 7 bases fitting TRBD1. This CDR3 spans 14 amino acids. The germline V gene has CDR1 MNHEY and CDR2 SVGAGI. Losses at the gene ends were 2 bases for V and 5 bases for J; bases not matched to a gene: 5. The CDR3 spells CASSYRQGLTEAFF. The DNA of the CDR3 is TGTGCCAGCAGTTACCGACAGGGATTGACTGAAGCTTTCTTT.

This clonotype was recorded at least ten times. This chain joins TRBV7-2 and TRBJ2-2; 7 bases line up with TRBD1. Losses at the gene ends were 1 base for V and 8 bases for J; bases not matched to a gene: 16. This CDR3 has 18 amino acids. Per the germline V gene, CDR1 is SGHTA and CDR2 is FQGNSA. The CDR3 coding sequence is TGTGCCAGCAGCTTAGACTATGGACAGGACGGCGTGGGGGGGGAGCTGTTTTTT. Its translation is CASSLDYGQDGVGGELFF.

This clonotype was observed many times. This chain connects TRBV5-1 to TRBJ2-1; no clear D gene. Germline values: CDR1 SGHRS, CDR2 YFSETQ. V was shortened by 3 bases and J by 0 bases, with 4 bases between the two germline ends. CDR3 length equals 13 residues. The CDR3 bases are TGCGCCAGCAGCTGGAGCTCCTACAATGAGCAGTTCTTC. This gives the protein CASSWSSYNEQFF.

This chain uses TRBV23-1 with TRBJ2-4; D may match TRBD1 or TRBD2 (5 bases each). TRBV23-1 is marked as an open reading frame, function uncertain. The CDR3 is made up of 18 amino acids. V dropped 2 bases and J dropped 0 bases, with 17 bases sitting between them. The CDR3, as DNA: TGCGCCAGCAGTCAAGAGGCCCCGGGGCAGCTAGCCAAAAACATTCAGTACTTC. It yields the protein CASSQEAPGQLAKNIQYF.

This chain uses TRBV12-3 or TRBV12-4 with TRBJ2-7; the D gene is possibly TRBD1 (5 bases). The CDR3 loop spans 14 amino acids. The V and J ends lost 5 bases and 0 bases respectively, with 11 bases between them. CDR3: CASSRGHSSYEQYV. The CDR3 nucleotides are TGTGCCAGCAGTCGCGGACACTCCTCCTACGAGCAGTACGTC.

This clonotype was seen more than once but under ten times. The chain links TRBV7-2 to TRBJ2-7; 7 nucleotides align to TRBD1. CDR1 is SGHTA, CDR2 FQGNSA, per germline. This CDR3 has 13 residues. Trimming took 4 bases from V and 6 from J; bases not matched to a gene: 6. The CDR3 region has the DNA TGTGCCAGCAGCTCTAAACAGGGGAGCGAGCAGTACTTC. Its translation is CASSSKQGSEQYF.

This clonotype was seen many times. The chain joins TRBV6-5 to TRBJ2-3; perhaps TRBD2 as D (6 bases). Germline assignment: CDR1 MNHEY and CDR2 SVGAGI. This CDR3 is built from 15 residues. V was shortened by 0 bases and J by 9 bases, with 16 bases between the two germline ends. CDR3 amino acids: CASSYSIINLATQYF. The CDR3 DNA is TGTGCCAGCAGTTACTCGATTATTAATCTAGCGACGCAGTATTTT.

The table lists this clonotype with many counts. The V and J genes are TRBV5-1 and TRBJ2-1, with 9 bases identical to TRBD2. Germline trimming cut 2 bases from V and 7 bases from J; bases unmatched to any gene: 7. Germline CDR1 is SGHRS and CDR2 is YFSETQ. The CDR3 extends over 15 amino acids. The DNA of the CDR3 is TGCGCCAGCAGCTTAACTAGCGGGTTAGGGAATGAGCAGTTCTTC. This translates into CASSLTSGLGNEQFF.

This clonotype was detected ten times or more. V and J are TRBV12-3 or TRBV12-4 and TRBJ1-1, with a weak D call TRBD1 (6 bases). V lost 4 bases and J 1 base, leaving 10 bases between the germline ends. The CDR3 loop spans 14 amino acids. The CDR3 sequence is CASSSWGQNTEAFF. The CDR3 nucleotides are TGTGCCAGCAGTTCCTGGGGACAGAACACTGAAGCTTTCTTT.

This clonotype came up many times. V gene TRBV11-2 combines with J gene TRBJ2-2; TRBD2 matches 11 bases. The germline CDR1 and CDR2 sequences are SGHAT and FQNNGV. V was clipped by 4 bases and J by 8 bases; unmatched bases: 12. The CDR3 covers 17 residues. The chain's CDR3 is CASSSGPLAGVSGELFF. The DNA for the CDR3 is TGTGCCAGCAGCTCCGGACCACTAGCGGGAGTTTCTGGGGAGCTGTTTTTT.

The table lists this clonotype with many counts. The V gene is TRBV11-2, the J gene TRBJ1-2, with 10 bases identical to TRBD1. Trimming took 3 bases from V and 0 from J; bases not matched to a gene: 13. The CDR3 is 19 residues long. Germline assignment: CDR1 SGHAT and CDR2 FQNNGV. The CDR3 DNA reads as TGTGCCAGCAGCTTGGGGGCAGGGTGGGACAGGGGCGCTAACTATGGCTACACCTTC. Protein sequence: CASSLGAGWDRGANYGYTF.